Presented here are 16 T cell receptor beta chains from one specimen sequenced in a study of OX40 agonist ivuxolimab in advanced cancers. TCRdb keeps only in-frame clones here, not all; method: immunoSEQ multiplex PCR. The data show around 21,000 clones, 70% to 90% seen once. The sequencing used CD4+ or CD8+ T cells sorted from blood, collected in a trial of the OX40 agonist ivuxolimab. These TCRs come from an adult with an advanced solid tumor such as melanoma, head and neck, liver or kidney cancer.

The rearrangement uses TRBV6-5 and TRBJ1-5; 7 bases are shared with TRBD1. Per germline, CDR1 MNHEY and CDR2 SVGAGI. V trimming: 2 bases; J trimming: 2 bases; junction bases outside the gene matches: 0. This CDR3 has 14 residues. The DNA for the CDR3 is TGTGCCAGCAGTTACGGACAGGGCAATCAGCCCCAGCATTTT. Translation gives CASSYGQGNQPQHF.

This clone is termed medium-sized. The chain recombines TRBV28 with TRBJ1-3, with D possibly being TRBD1 (5 bases). With 7 bases removed from V and 9 bases from J, the gap between germline ends came to 16 bases. This CDR3 is 13 amino acids long. CDR1 MDHEN and CDR2 SYDVKM come from the germline V gene. The CDR3 DNA reads as TGTGCCAGCACCCTGGGAGGGGAGGTCACCATATATTTT. Its translation: CASTLGGEVTIYF.

V and J are TRBV2 and TRBJ2-1; D might be TRBD2 (5 bases). Trimming shortened V by 4 bases and J by 7 bases, and 11 bases separated the two germline ends. Per the germline V gene, CDR1 is SNHLY and CDR2 is FYNNEI. The CDR3 contains 13 residues. In DNA form, the CDR3 reads TGTGCCAGCAGTGGCTGGACTCTTAATGAGCAGTTCTTC. Translated: CASSGWTLNEQFF.

For this clone: At one of its ends the junction is not consistent with the germline gene, which may arise from a read error. This chain connects TRBV27 to TRBJ2-3; 7 positions match TRBD2. The germline V gene has CDR1 MNHEY and CDR2 SMNVEV (reference sequence). The CDR3 extends over 15 amino acids. The CDR3 here is CATSKGLEATDTQYF. The CDR3 coding sequence is TGTGCCACCAGTAAAGGACTAGAGGCCACAGATACGCAGTATTTT.

This rearrangement joins TRBV6-6 to TRBJ2-1; possibly TRBD1 for D (5 bases). CDR3 length equals 11 residues. The V end lost 2 bases, the J end lost 15 bases, and 11 bases lay between the germline ends. The V gene's germline CDR1 is MNHNY and CDR2 SVGAGI (reference sequence). The CDR3 DNA reads TGTGCCAGCAGTTACGGCCAGGGTCCGTTCTTC. It yields the protein CASSYGQGPFF.

This rearrangement joins TRBV10-3 to TRBJ2-1, with D perhaps matching TRBD1 or TRBD2 (5 bases each). Trimming took 4 bases from V and 6 from J, leaving 10 bases between them. The CDR3 runs to 13 residues. The germline gives CDR1 ENHRY, CDR2 SYGVKD. The CDR3 region is CAISGDGGNEQFF. The DNA for the CDR3 is TGTGCCATCAGTGGAGATGGGGGCAATGAGCAGTTCTTC.

This clone was picked up one time. The chain links TRBV5-5 to TRBJ2-7, with D unresolved. V lost 4 bases, J lost 0 bases, and 14 bases lay in between. The CDR3 sequence is 15 residues long. The germline CDR1 and CDR2 sequences are SGHKS and YYEKEE (reference sequence). The DNA of the CDR3 is TGTGCCAGCAGCGTTCGCTCCGGTGTCTCCTACGAGCAGTACTTC. Its protein is CASSVRSGVSYEQYF.

The genes are TRBV27 and TRBJ2-7; 7 nucleotides align to TRBD1. V trimming: 6 bases; J trimming: 3 bases; junction bases outside the gene matches: 11. Germline V gives CDR1 MNHEY, CDR2 SMNVEV (reference sequence). The CDR3 totals 15 residues. DNA of the CDR3: TGTGCCAGCAGCCACCTGGACAGGAATATCTACGAGCAGTACTTC. It codes for CASSHLDRNIYEQYF.

The table lists this clone with many counts. The chain has TRBV25-1 and TRBJ2-7; D gene ambiguous. CDR1 MGHDK and CDR2 SYGVNS come from the germline V gene. The CDR3 has 15 residues. The V gene lost 3 bases and the J gene lost 0 bases, with 12 bases spanning the gap. CDR3 coding DNA: TGTGCCAGCAGTGAGGGCACCTGGAGCTCCTACGAGCAGTACTTC. This sequence encodes CASSEGTWSSYEQYF.

A note on this clone: This same CDR3 is encoded by further DNA sequences in the sample. This chain links TRBV19 with TRBJ2-7, with 7 bases fitting TRBD1. This CDR3 is 15 amino acids long. The V gene end was trimmed by 0 bases and the J gene end by 3 bases; junction bases not matched to a gene: 5. CDR1 LNHDA and CDR2 SQIVND come from the germline V gene (reference sequence). CDR3 coding DNA: TGTGCCAGTAGTATAGATCAGGGGACAGTCTACGAGCAGTACTTC. This codes for CASSIDQGTVYEQYF.

The CDR3 bases are TGTGCCAGCTTGACACCCTCCTACGAGCAGTACTTC. Translated, it gives CASLTPSYEQYF. This chain joins TRBV6-1 and TRBJ2-7; D gene uncertain. With 8 bases removed from V and 0 bases from J, the gap between germline ends came to 8 bases. The CDR3 has 12 residues. Germline CDR1 and CDR2: MNHNS and SASEGT.

The chain uses TRBV28 and TRBJ2-3; maybe TRBD1 (5 bases). V lost 7 bases and J 5 bases, leaving 13 bases between the germline ends. The CDR3 is 13 amino acids. Germline V gives CDR1 MDHEN, CDR2 SYDVKM. CDR3 residues: CASTTEDGDTQYF. The CDR3 region has the DNA TGTGCCAGCACGACAGAGGATGGAGATACGCAGTATTTT. Variable domain in full (rest from reference TRBV28 and TRBJ2-3): DVKVTQSSRYLVKRTGEKVFLECVQDMDHENMFWYRQDPGLGLRLIYFSYDVKMKEKGDIPEGYSVSREKKERFSLILESASTNQTSMYLCASTTEDGDTQYFGPGTRLTVL.

This clone was detected once. This chain joins TRBV28 and TRBJ2-1; TRBD2 aligns across 13 bases. CDR1 is MDHEN and CDR2 is SYDVKM in the germline V gene. V was clipped by 5 bases and J by 7 bases; unmatched bases: 5. The CDR3 consists of 15 residues. The CDR3 sequence: CASSGLAGVENEQFF. CDR3 sequence (DNA): TGTGCCAGCAGTGGACTAGCGGGAGTTGAAAATGAGCAGTTCTTC.

This clone appeared a few times. The chain joins TRBV13 to TRBJ1-1, with D tentatively TRBD1 (6 bases). Germline CDR1 PRHDT, CDR2 FYEKMQ (reference sequence). V was clipped by 3 bases and J by 5 bases, with 13 bases between them. The CDR3 contains 14 residues. The CDR3 is CASSFATGRTEAFF. The CDR3 nucleotides read TGTGCCAGCAGCTTTGCCACAGGGCGGACTGAAGCTTTCTTT.

The genes are TRBV9 and TRBJ2-1; D perhaps matches TRBD2 (6 bases). CDR3 size: 16 residues. Trimming cost V 0 bases and J 6 bases, with 16 bases left between them. Germline loops: CDR1 SGDLS, CDR2 YYNGEE. The CDR3 is CASSVAVRGNGNEQFF. The CDR3 DNA reads as TGTGCCAGCAGCGTAGCTGTTCGCGGGAACGGCAATGAGCAGTTCTTC.

V and J are TRBV6-6 and TRBJ1-5; 7 positions agree with TRBD1. The CDR3 has 14 amino acids. The J segment lost 5 bases and the V segment lost 2 bases, leaving 3 bases of the junction unmatched. The germline CDR1 and CDR2 sequences are MNHNY and SVGAGI (reference sequence). CDR3 nucleotides: TGTGCCAGCAGTTACGGGCAGGGGGATCAGCCCCAGCATTTT. Protein: CASSYGQGDQPQHF.